The present T cell receptor (beta chain) was sequenced within a study of blood T cells in healthy people across ages (dated by TCRdb to about 2015). For context, the study as a whole: In model experiments, template switching captured about one uniquely barcoded TCR beta cDNA molecule for every two T cells. For two donors (one aged 18 to 29 and one aged 80 or older), the study analyzed two additional independent replicas of 1 million unique cDNA reads from the same blood draw. Age-related changes in TCR beta repertoire diversity were measured in the study by deep sequencing normalized with unique cDNA molecular identifiers. Four age groups were formed from the donors: young (average approximately 15 years), middle-aged (approximately 42), aged (approximately 60) and long-lived (approximately 80). To avoid experimental bias, donors of different ages were spread randomly across the sequencing lanes. Overall results and qualifications from the work: Because profiling used bulk unsorted PBMCs, naive and antigen-experienced compartments could not be compared conclusively. Estimates of total diversity based on one million sequenced T cells were regarded as lower bounds and as underestimates. Because donor CMV infection status was unknown, age-related changes in expanded clonotypes were potentially confounded. Observed TCR beta diversity correlated strongly with the percentage of naive T cells measured by flow cytometry. Observed TCR beta diversity per million T cells fell roughly linearly with age, and a significant reduction was already apparent by age roughly 40. Compared with the aged group, more naive CD4+ T cells, fewer expanded clones and increased TCR diversity were shown by the long-lived group, suggesting age selection.

The CDR3 runs 13 amino acids, cysteine and phenylalanine included. Only the CDR3 part of the read is kept: 39 bases, read in frame from the first base. Taken from the germline V gene (reference sequence), the CDR1 and CDR2 loops are DFQATT and SNEGSKA. V was cut back by 5 bases and J by 0 bases, leaving a gap of 8 bases between them. This clonotype came up a few times. There is no known antigen for this receptor. No quality values exist for individual bases; no much larger clone is one base distant. Library preparation employed 5' RACE. The listed sequencing device is Illumina HiSeq 2500. A second PCR of roughly 7 to 11 cycles was performed with a sample-barcoded 5' primer and a J-beta primer mix. A unique molecular identifier was introduced onto each TCR beta cDNA molecule by a template-switch 5' adaptor carrying 12 random nucleotides. At least 2.5 million CDR3-containing paired-end reads were obtained from each sample. All of the RNA was converted into first-strand cDNA using the Mint cDNA synthesis kit, with a TRBC-specific oligonucleotide serving as the primer. Following uracil-DNA glycosylase treatment, a first 18-cycle PCR with universal primers M1SS and BC2_uni_R was performed on all cDNA. The original methods were these. Each sample was normalized by randomly selecting 1 million high-quality reads, each carrying a distinct molecular identifier. Reads with shared molecular identifiers were discarded instead of being binned into consensus sequences. MiTCR, with a Q25 quality threshold and the strictest error-elimination algorithm, was used for CDR3 identification, clonotype clustering and error correction. Lower-bound total TCR beta diversity was estimated with a nonparametric unseen species model using Euler transformation. The public reads were reprocessed in TCRdb via fastp at Q25 and MiXCR, keeping in-frame beta chains. Each CDR3 protein appears once, grouped with its most common genes and DNA. The V and J calls reflect TCRdb's pipeline rather than the authors' work. For this sample the table gives roughly 2 million distinct CDR3 sequences, of which approximately 50% were detected only once. 2.1% of the sample is in the top ten clones.

Systemically healthy Caucasian individuals from Russia, 35 to 50 in total and aged roughly 6 to 100 years, were included as donors. Each donor gave about 9.7 milliliters of peripheral blood, drawn into EDTA-treated Vacutainer tubes. Ficoll-Paque density-gradient centrifugation was used to isolate PBMCs, with at least 6.5 million per sample. Trizol reagent was used to extract total RNA from the PBMCs, yielding at least 5 micrograms per sample. Naive CD45RAhigh/CD27high T cell percentages were measured by flow cytometry on a PBMC aliquot from every donor. The specimen was blood. This sequence was found in a middle-aged woman in good health. The V and J genes are TRBV20-1 and TRBJ2-1, with an unclear D gene assignment. In nucleotide form, the sequence is TGCAGTGCTGTAGTCGGCTCCTACAATGAGCAGTTCTTC. Translation gives CSAVVGSYNEQFF.